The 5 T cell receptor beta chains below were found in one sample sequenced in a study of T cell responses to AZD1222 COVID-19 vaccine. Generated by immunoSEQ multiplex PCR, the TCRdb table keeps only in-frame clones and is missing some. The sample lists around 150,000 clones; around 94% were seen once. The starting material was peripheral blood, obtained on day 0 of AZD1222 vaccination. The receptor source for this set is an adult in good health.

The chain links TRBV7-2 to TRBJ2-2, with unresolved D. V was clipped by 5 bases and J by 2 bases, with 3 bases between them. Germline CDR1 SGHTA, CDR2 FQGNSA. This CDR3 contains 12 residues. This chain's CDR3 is CASSTNTGELFF. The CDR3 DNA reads TGTGCCAGCAGCACCAACACCGGGGAGCTGTTTTTT.

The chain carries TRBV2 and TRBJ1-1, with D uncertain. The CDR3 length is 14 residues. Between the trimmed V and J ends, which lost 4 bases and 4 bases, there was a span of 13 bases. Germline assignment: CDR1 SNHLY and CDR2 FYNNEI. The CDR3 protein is CASSVSNWGTEAFF. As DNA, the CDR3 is TGTGCCAGCAGTGTCTCAAACTGGGGCACTGAAGCTTTCTTT.

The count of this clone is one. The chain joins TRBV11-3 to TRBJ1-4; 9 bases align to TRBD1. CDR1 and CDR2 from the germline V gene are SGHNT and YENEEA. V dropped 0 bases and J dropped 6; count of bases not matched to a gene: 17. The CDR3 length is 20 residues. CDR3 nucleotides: TGTGCCAGCAGCTTAGATCTTAAGGGGACAGGGCGCCTTGGATATGAAAAACTGTTTTTT. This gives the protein CASSLDLKGTGRLGYEKLFF.

The CDR3 loop reads CASSPYPTSNTEAFF. In DNA, the CDR3 is TGTGCCAGCAGTCCCTACCCCACCTCGAACACTGAAGCTTTCTTT. This chain uses TRBV6-5 with TRBJ1-1; D not resolved. Looked up from germline, CDR1 is MNHEY and CDR2 is SVGAGI. V lost 5 bases, J lost 1 base, and 14 bases lay in between. The CDR3 is 15 residues long.

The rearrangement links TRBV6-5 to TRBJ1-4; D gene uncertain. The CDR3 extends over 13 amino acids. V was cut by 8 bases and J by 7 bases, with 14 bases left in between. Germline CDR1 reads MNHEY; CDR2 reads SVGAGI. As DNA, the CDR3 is TGTGCCAGCGGGCGAGGTGGAACTGAAAAACTGTTTTTT. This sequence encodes CASGRGGTEKLFF.